This T cell receptor beta chain comes out of a study of blood T cell repertoires in COVID-19. On the study more broadly: Samples came from the United States, Italy and Spain, spanning acute and convalescent COVID-19. T cells, B-cell-depleted T cells, or PBMCs supplied cDNA or gDNA.

TCRdb keeps only in-frame clones here, not all; method: immunoSEQ multiplex PCR. The sample contains 150,000 to 200,000 clones, roughly 80% of which appear only once. This CDR3 is 12 amino acids long. V trimming: 4 bases; J trimming: 10 bases; junction bases outside the gene matches: 6. Germline CDR1 is MDHEN and CDR2 is SYDVKM. Specimen: peripheral blood. The source of this sequence is a woman aged 30 to 39 with acute or convalescent COVID-19. This sequence joins TRBV28 and TRBJ2-5; 7 nucleotides agree with TRBD1. The CDR3 DNA follows: TGTGCCAGCAGTTCGAACCGGGACAGCCAGTACTTC. Translation: CASSSNRDSQYF.